This T cell receptor beta chain was profiled in a study of T cells in localized non-small cell lung cancer. The repertoire was sequenced with immunoSEQ multiplex PCR; TCRdb's copy has only in-frame clones and lacks some. The table shows roughly 77,000 clones, with more than 75% occurring only once. The germline V and J ends were trimmed by 0 bases and 4 bases, with 6 bases remaining between them. Germline V gene lookup returns CDR1 SGDLS and CDR2 YYNGEE. The CDR3 sequence is 13 residues long. The sequence was collected from a woman aged 40-70 years with stage I squamous cell lung carcinoma. The chain joins TRBV9 to TRBJ2-3, with D unresolved. The source material was peripheral blood, sampled before any cancer treatment. The CDR3 DNA reads TGTGCCAGCAGCGTAGGGACCCCAGATACGCAGTATTTT. Protein sequence: CASSVGTPDTQYF.